This TCR beta chain is drawn from a study of T cell repertoires in aging, cancer and after chemotherapy. Study details: The full dataset contained 9.1 million or so TCR reads. Study outcomes and limitations: Lymphoid organ infiltration in hematological cancer patients may impair thymic emigration or peripheral T cell expansion. In healthy donors, age-related TCR diversity loss mainly reflected lost richness. Age-matched healthy donors had significantly more diverse, less clonal blood TCR repertoires than untreated cancer patients.

Concerning this clonotype: Its antigen remains unknown.

TCR beta rearrangements were amplified from peripheral blood genomic DNA. Germline V gene sequence: CDR1 SGHRS, CDR2 YFSETQ. CDR3 size: 14 residues. The V and J ends lost 2 bases and 4 bases respectively, with 12 bases between them. TRB rearrangements spanning V, D and J were amplified using mixed TRB-A/B primers. TCRdb recomputed calls from the multiplex PCR reads with MiXCR, one row per CDR3 protein. The sample consists of 10,000 to 15,000 distinct CDR3 sequences, about 27% of them appearing once. The chain has TRBV5-1 and TRBJ2-5; D not resolved. Source material: blood. This TCR was sampled from a human donor with a blood cancer. In nucleotides, the CDR3 is TGCGCCAGCAGCTTTGGGATCAGTGGAGAGACCCAGTACTTC. Translated: CASSFGISGETQYF.